The next 13 T cell receptor beta chains were all read from a single sample in a study of blood T cells in healthy people across ages (dated by TCRdb to between 2014 and 2016). Preparation of the library involved 5' RACE. The sequencer was an Illumina HiSeq 2500. The second PCR ran for roughly 7 to 12 cycles and used a J-beta primer mix along with a sample-barcoded 5' primer. Clones were called with MiXCR by TCRdb after fastp trimmed the public reads at Q25, and only in-frame beta chains were retained. Rows with a matching CDR3 protein are joined into one entry that keeps the most common DNA and genes. For this sample the table gives hundreds of thousands of distinct CDR3 sequences, of which more than 40% were detected only once. The top ten hold around 32% of the sample. Sequenced input: blood. These receptors originate from a woman aged 55 to 70 in good health.

This clonotype was recorded at least ten times. V gene TRBV7-2 combines with J gene TRBJ2-1; 7 bases match TRBD2. The CDR3 extends over 14 amino acids. Germline values: CDR1 SGHTA, CDR2 FQGNSA. The V segment lost 7 bases and the J segment 3 bases; nucleotides outside the gene matches: 6. Here the CDR3 reads CASNHGGVYNEQFF. The CDR3, as DNA: TGTGCCAGCAACCATGGGGGGGTCTACAATGAGCAGTTCTTC.

CDR3 sequence: CSARDASREAVQPQHF. CDR3 DNA: TGCAGTGCTAGAGACGCTTCCAGGGAGGCGGTTCAGCCCCAGCATTTT. The rearrangement uses TRBV20-1 and TRBJ1-5, with D perhaps TRBD1 (5 bases). Germline V gene sequence: CDR1 DFQATT, CDR2 SNEGSKA (reference sequence). CDR3 size: 16 residues. The ends were cut back, 0 bases at V and 6 bases at J, with 18 bases in the middle.

The V gene is TRBV20-1, the J gene TRBJ2-1, with 15 bases fitting TRBD2. This CDR3 contains 18 residues. Trimming took 6 bases from V and 7 from J; bases not matched to a gene: 16. Looked up from germline, CDR1 is DFQATT and CDR2 is SNEGSKA (reference sequence). The CDR3 DNA reads TGCAGTGCGGTACCCCTATGGACTAGCGGGAGGGCCGGGAATGAGCAGTTCTTC. Amino acid sequence: CSAVPLWTSGRAGNEQFF.

The chain recombines TRBV4-1 with TRBJ2-2, with TRBD2 identical over 7 bases. The CDR3 length is 15 residues. With V trimmed by 6 bases and J by 5 bases, 9 bases remained unmatched. Germline CDR1 MGHRA, CDR2 YSYEKL. CDR3 loop: CASRQVGRKTGELFF. CDR3 DNA sequence: TGCGCCAGCAGGCAGGTCGGGAGGAAGACCGGGGAGCTGTTTTTT.

The chain uses TRBV7-8 and TRBJ2-1; TRBD1 might be the D (6 bases). The J call is doubtful: the DNA matches TRBJ2-7 better. This CDR3 is 14 amino acids long. Germline V gives CDR1 SGHVS, CDR2 FQNEAQ. The CDR3 spells CASSLAQGLHEQYF. Here the CDR3 DNA reads TGTGCCAGCAGCTTAGCCCAGGGGCTCCACGAGCAGTACTTC.

The chain employs TRBV20-1 and TRBJ2-6; D ambiguous. The CDR3 totals 16 residues. V was trimmed by 0 bases and J by 0 bases, leaving 9 bases between them. Per the germline V gene, CDR1 is DFQATT and CDR2 is SNEGSKA (reference sequence). CDR3 loop: CSAREGGSSGANVLTF. CDR3 coding DNA: TGCAGTGCTAGAGAGGGCGGCAGCTCTGGGGCCAACGTCCTGACTTTC.

Only a few counts were recorded for this clonotype. The chain carries TRBV20-1 and TRBJ1-6, with D unclear. This CDR3 has 11 amino acids. The V end lost 3 bases, the J end lost 8 bases, and 5 bases lay between the germline ends. Germline-derived CDR1 and CDR2 are DFQATT and SNEGSKA (reference sequence). The CDR3 loop is CSARVDSPLHF. The CDR3 DNA follows: TGCAGTGCTAGGGTCGATTCACCCCTCCACTTT.

The rearrangement links TRBV6-1 to TRBJ2-1; 9 bases line up with TRBD1. Germline CDR1 is MNHNS and CDR2 is SASEGT. Germline trimming cut 5 bases from V and 8 bases from J; bases unmatched to any gene: 10. The CDR3 totals 15 residues. CDR3: CASSTGTGFSHEQFF. The CDR3 DNA sequence: TGTGCCAGCAGTACCGGGACAGGGTTCAGCCATGAGCAGTTCTTC.

This chain joins TRBV29-1 and TRBJ2-1, with 12 bases matching TRBD1. The end of the DNA is better explained by TRBJ2-7, so the J call may be wrong. Germline assignment: CDR1 SQVTM and CDR2 ANQGSEA. CDR3 length: 14 amino acids. The CDR3 bases are TGCAGCGGCAAACCGGGACAGGGGGCGGTTGAGCAGTACTTC. Its protein product is CSGKPGQGAVEQYF.

This clonotype was counted a few times. This chain joins TRBV7-2 and TRBJ1-2, with 10 nucleotides matching TRBD1. The V segment lost 4 bases and the J segment 3 bases; nucleotides outside the gene matches: 5. CDR3 length: 15 residues. The germline gives CDR1 SGHTA, CDR2 FQGNSA. CDR3 protein: CASSSRTGGYYGYTF. The CDR3 bases are TGTGCCAGCAGCTCACGGACAGGGGGATACTATGGCTACACCTTC.

The CDR3 DNA reads TGCAGCGTTACTCGCCTCTCAGGGGTTGAGGAGACCCAGTACTTC. Its translation: CSVTRLSGVEETQYF. This chain joins TRBV29-1 and TRBJ2-5, with a tentative D call TRBD1 (6 bases). The V end lost 5 bases, the J end lost 5 bases, and 21 bases lay between the germline ends. Germline V gene lookup returns CDR1 SQVTM and CDR2 ANQGSEA. CDR3 length: 15 residues.

This sequence joins TRBV9 and TRBJ2-1; 9 bases map to TRBD2. The CDR3 has 17 amino acids. CDR1 and CDR2 from the germline V gene are SGDLS and YYNGEE. The J segment lost 3 bases and the V segment lost 0 bases, leaving 7 bases of the junction unmatched. The CDR3: CASSVAFSGRVYNEQFF. The CDR3, as DNA: TGTGCCAGCAGCGTAGCTTTTAGCGGGAGAGTCTACAATGAGCAGTTCTTC.

In its sample, this clonotype was seen a few times. The chain recombines TRBV7-3 with TRBJ1-1, with D hard to call. The CDR3 has 15 amino acids. Germline CDR1 and CDR2: SGHTA and FQGTGA. V lost 5 bases, J lost 1 base, and 14 bases lay in between. The CDR3 DNA follows: TGTGCCAGCAGCCCCCTGACGAAAAAGAACACTGAAGCTTTCTTT. It yields the protein CASSPLTKKNTEAFF.